This passage covers 5 T cell receptor beta chains from one sample sequenced in a study of T cell repertoires and HLA-DP antigens. These receptors have no known antigen. TCRdb's table, derived via immunoSEQ multiplex PCR, lists solely in-frame clones and lacks some. The table has about 110,000 clones, around 93% seen once. The sequencing sample was made of CD4+ T cells from PBMCs. The receptors derive from a woman in her late teens or twenties in good health and CMV-seronegative.

The chain combines TRBV12-5 with TRBJ2-7, with D unclear. V lost 5 bases and J lost 2, with 4 bases in between. Germline assignment: CDR1 LGHNT and CDR2 FRNRAP. CDR3 length equals 11 residues. CDR3 amino acids: CASGSTYEQYF. The CDR3 DNA follows: TGTGCTAGTGGTAGTACCTACGAGCAGTACTTC. The complete variable domain, with remaining parts taken from reference TRBV12-5 and TRBJ2-7, reads DARVTQTPRHKVTEMGQEVTMRCQPILGHNTVFWYRQTMMQGLELLAYFRNRAPLDDSGMPKDRFSAEMPDATLATLKIQPSEPRDSAVYFCASGSTYEQYFGPGTRLTVT.

The rearrangement joins TRBV6-6 to TRBJ1-1; D is possibly TRBD1 (5 bases). Germline V gene data show CDR1 as MNHNY and CDR2 as SVGAGI (reference sequence). V lost 2 bases and J 1 base, leaving 8 bases between the germline ends. The CDR3 sequence is 14 residues long. The CDR3 reads CASSYVGANTEAFF. In DNA, the CDR3 is TGTGCCAGCAGTTACGTCGGGGCGAACACTGAAGCTTTCTTT.

The rearrangement links TRBV7-2 to TRBJ2-7; 12 nucleotides match TRBD2. The CDR3 is 17 amino acids. With V trimmed by 7 bases and J by 7 bases, 17 bases remained unmatched. Germline V gene lookup returns CDR1 SGHTA and CDR2 FQGNSA. The CDR3 DNA reads as TGTGCCAGCACCCCCCTGGTACTAGCGGGAGGCTCAGGAGAGCAGTACTTC. Translated: CASTPLVLAGGSGEQYF.

The gene calls are TRBV9 and TRBJ2-1, with D unclear. The CDR3 covers 13 residues. CDR1 is SGDLS, CDR2 YYNGEE, per germline. The V end lost 2 bases, the J end lost 8 bases, and 11 bases lay between the germline ends. DNA for the CDR3: TGTGCCAGCAGCGTCATCCTTAAGGATGAGCAGTTCTTC. It translates to CASSVILKDEQFF.

CDR3 protein: CASSPYGPGRGNSPLHF. Here the CDR3 DNA reads TGTGCCAGCTCACCATACGGGCCCGGCCGGGGGAATTCACCCCTCCACTTT. The rearrangement joins TRBV18 to TRBJ1-6, with a possible D match to TRBD1 (5 bases). This CDR3 comprises 17 residues. V dropped 2 bases and J dropped 7 bases, with 18 bases sitting between them. Germline V CDR1 and CDR2: KGHSH, LQKENI.